This T cell receptor (beta chain) was captured in a study of blood T cell repertoires in COVID-19. Study summary: The analysed material was cDNA or gDNA that came from T cells, B-cell-depleted T cells, or PBMCs.

Original methodology: Nucleated cell counts were estimated from reference gene primer amplification. Clones were sequenced by immunoSEQ multiplex PCR, and TCRdb holds only the in-frame ones, with some missing. The DNA was the basis for D and trimming; V, J and clone size are from that table. The sample holds 45,000 or so clones, around 80% seen once. This clone has a single count. Germline V gives CDR1 KGHSH, CDR2 LQKENI. Trimming cost V 0 bases and J 8 bases; bases outside gene matches: 7. CDR3 length: 16 amino acids. This sequence originates from a man at least 80 years old in a cohort sampled during active COVID-19. Material: peripheral blood. This chain links TRBV18 with TRBJ1-4; TRBD1 matches at 9 bases. The CDR3 region is CASSPPGTGGVEKLFF. The CDR3 DNA is TGTGCCAGCTCACCACCGGGAACAGGGGGCGTCGAAAAACTGTTTTTT.